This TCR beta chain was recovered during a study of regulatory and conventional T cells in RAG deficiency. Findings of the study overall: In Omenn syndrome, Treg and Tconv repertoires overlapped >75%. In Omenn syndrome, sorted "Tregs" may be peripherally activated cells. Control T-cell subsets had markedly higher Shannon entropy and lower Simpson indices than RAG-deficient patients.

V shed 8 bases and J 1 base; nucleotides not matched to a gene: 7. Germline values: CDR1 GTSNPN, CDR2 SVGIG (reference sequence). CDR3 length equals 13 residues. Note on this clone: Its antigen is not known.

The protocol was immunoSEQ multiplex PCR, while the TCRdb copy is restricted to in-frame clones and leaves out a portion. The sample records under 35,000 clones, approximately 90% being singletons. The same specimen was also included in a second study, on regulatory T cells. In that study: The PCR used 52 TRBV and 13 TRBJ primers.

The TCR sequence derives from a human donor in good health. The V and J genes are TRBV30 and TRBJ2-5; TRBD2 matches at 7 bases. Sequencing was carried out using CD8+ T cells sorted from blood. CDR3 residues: CAGGEHPQETQYF. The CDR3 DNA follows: TGTGCCGGGGGGGAGCACCCCCAAGAGACCCAGTACTTC. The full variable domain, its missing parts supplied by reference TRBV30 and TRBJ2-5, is SQTIHQWPATLVQPVGSPLSLECTVEGTSNPNLYWYRQAAGRGLQLLFYSVGIGQISSEVPQNLSASRPQDRQFILSSKKLLLSDSGFYLCAGGEHPQETQYFGPGTRLLVL.